This T cell receptor beta chain was sequenced during a study of blood T cell repertoires in COVID-19. Turning to the study itself: The origin of the acute and convalescent COVID-19 samples was the United States, Italy and Spain. Sample material is recorded as cDNA or gDNA derived from T cells, B-cell-depleted T cells, or PBMCs.

Germline V gene lookup returns CDR1 SEHNR and CDR2 FQNEAQ (reference sequence). There are 12 residues in the CDR3. The germline V and J ends were trimmed by 5 bases and 7 bases, with 11 bases remaining between them. As processed by the authors: Estimated nucleated cell counts came from reference gene primer amplification. Produced via immunoSEQ multiplex PCR; TCRdb's table is partial and in-frame only. D and trimming come from the DNA, and the V and J calls and clone size come from that table. The repertoire has under 250,000 clones, 84% of them found once; the top ten carry 9.7%. This clone was recorded a few times.

The rearrangement joins TRBV7-9 to TRBJ2-5; D gene unclear. The sample comprised peripheral blood. This sequence originates from a man in his forties or fifties with active or convalescent COVID-19. This chain's CDR3 is CASSPSSWTQYF. In DNA form, the CDR3 reads TGTGCCAGCAGCCCTTCTAGTTGGACCCAGTACTTC.